Presented here are 28 T cell receptor beta chains from one specimen sequenced in a study of shared clonotypes between healthy human individuals. TCRdb's copy holds only in-frame clones and misses some; the assay was immunoSEQ multiplex PCR. The data hold 2,500,000 or so clones, with roughly 93% observed a single time. The sample consisted of naive CD4+ T cells from PBMCs. Subset here: CD45RA+ positively selected. The receptors shown here come from a man aged 18 to 30 in good health. Some clones in this sample may be carry-over from other donors' samples.

The rearrangement links TRBV19 to TRBJ2-5; no firm D call. The CDR3 extends over 16 amino acids. Germline assignment: CDR1 LNHDA and CDR2 SQIVND (reference sequence). The V and J ends lost 3 bases and 1 base respectively, with 15 bases between them. CDR3 sequence: CASSMSPPLLQETQYF. The DNA of the CDR3 is TGTGCCAGTAGTATGTCCCCACCTCTCCTCCAAGAGACCCAGTACTTC.

The chain combines TRBV6-5 with TRBJ2-7; 7 positions match TRBD2. The CDR3 is 15 amino acids. V trimming: 6 bases; J trimming: 2 bases; junction bases outside the gene matches: 10. Germline V gene lookup returns CDR1 MNHEY and CDR2 SVGAGI. In nucleotides, the CDR3 is TGTGCCAGCAGGAGCAGCGGGACCGGCACCTACGAGCAGTACTTC. It encodes CASRSSGTGTYEQYF.

This chain's CDR3 is CASAVSGDTQYF. In nucleotides, the CDR3 is TGTGCCAGCGCGGTTTCGGGAGATACGCAGTATTTT. The rearrangement joins TRBV7-9 to TRBJ2-3, with D unresolved. The V gene lost 8 bases and the J gene lost 5 bases, with 11 bases spanning the gap. The CDR3 covers 12 residues. Germline V gene sequence: CDR1 SEHNR, CDR2 FQNEAQ (reference sequence).

This clone occurred once. The rearrangement joins TRBV18 to TRBJ2-7; possible D gene TRBD2, 5 bases. Germline loops: CDR1 KGHSH, CDR2 LQKENI. Trimming pared 3 bases from V and 0 bases from J, leaving 12 bases between. This CDR3 comprises 15 residues. The DNA for the CDR3 is TGTGCCAGCTCACCCCGGTCACGGGGCTCCTACGAGCAGTACTTC. This gives the protein CASSPRSRGSYEQYF.

The rearrangement uses TRBV6-5 and TRBJ1-5; D is unresolved. This CDR3 has 14 residues. Trimming shortened V by 0 bases and J by 5 bases, and 8 bases separated the two germline ends. The germline V gene encodes CDR1 MNHEY and CDR2 SVGAGI. This CDR3 reads CASSYSLGYQPQHF. In DNA form, the CDR3 reads TGTGCCAGCAGTTACTCGCTCGGGTATCAGCCCCAGCATTTT.

The V call is TRBV5-4, the J call TRBJ2-1; 7 bases are a match to TRBD2. The V and J ends lost 5 bases and 5 bases, in that order; junction bases with no gene match: 13. Looked up from germline, CDR1 is SGHNT and CDR2 is YYREEE (reference sequence). The CDR3 runs 16 residues. CDR3 in amino acids: CASRVFGGGPNNEQFF. The CDR3 DNA reads TGTGCCAGCAGGGTTTTTGGGGGAGGGCCTAACAATGAGCAGTTCTTC. The full variable domain, completed using reference TRBV5-4 and TRBJ2-1, is ETGVTQSPTHLIKTRGQQVTLRCSSQSGHNTVSWYQQALGQGPQFIFQYYREEENGRGNFPPRFSGLQFPNYSSELNVNALELDDSALYLCASRVFGGGPNNEQFFGPGTRLTVL.

This clone was counted a few times. The chain uses TRBV10-3 and TRBJ1-5; D remains ambiguous. Trimming stripped 5 bases from V and 7 bases from J, with 12 bases between. The CDR3 runs 13 residues. The germline V gene encodes CDR1 ENHRY and CDR2 SYGVKD. The CDR3 DNA reads TGTGCCATCAGTCTCGAGGGAGCCCAGCCCCAGCATTTT. This sequence encodes CAISLEGAQPQHF.

V and J are TRBV5-1 and TRBJ2-1, with D perhaps TRBD2 (7 bases). V was shortened by 0 bases and J by 0 bases, with 13 bases between the two germline ends. Looked up from germline, CDR1 is SGHRS and CDR2 is YFSETQ. The CDR3 is made up of 17 amino acids. The CDR3 region has the DNA TGCGCCAGCAGCTTGGAACAGGGCGGGAGCTCCTACAATGAGCAGTTCTTC. This encodes CASSLEQGGSSYNEQFF.

Details on this clone: In the same sample, other DNA sequences code for this CDR3. The J gene is TRBJ2-7, the V gene TRBV5-1; D ambiguous. The CDR3 is made up of 12 amino acids. Trimming took 4 bases from V and 0 from J, leaving 5 bases between them. The germline gives CDR1 SGHRS, CDR2 YFSETQ. This chain's CDR3 is CASSADSYEQYF. DNA of the CDR3: TGCGCCAGCAGCGCTGACTCCTACGAGCAGTACTTC.

V and J are TRBV15 and TRBJ2-4; 12 bases align to TRBD1. CDR1 LNHNV and CDR2 YYDKDF come from the germline V gene (reference sequence). The CDR3 sequence is 16 residues long. Losses at the gene ends were 8 bases for V and 0 bases for J; bases not matched to a gene: 5. CDR3 coding DNA: TGTGCCACCGGGACAGGGGGCTCTGGAGCCAAAAACATTCAGTACTTC. Translation: CATGTGGSGAKNIQYF.

This chain links TRBV30 with TRBJ2-5; D is perhaps TRBD1 or TRBD2 (6 bases each). This CDR3 spans 14 amino acids. Trimming shortened V by 2 bases and J by 7 bases, and 17 bases separated the two germline ends. The germline V gene has CDR1 GTSNPN and CDR2 SVGIG (reference sequence). CDR3 nucleotides: TGTGCCTGGAGTTTCTCCCTTGAGGGGGGGACCCAGTACTTC. It specifies CAWSFSLEGGTQYF.

This rearrangement joins TRBV7-2 to TRBJ2-7; D gene uncertain. V was clipped by 5 bases and J by 4 bases, with 12 bases between them. The CDR3 runs 13 residues. CDR1 SGHTA and CDR2 FQGNSA come from the germline V gene. CDR3 nucleotides: TGTGCCAGCAGCCACCCGGTAGGGTACGAGCAGTACTTC. Encoded protein: CASSHPVGYEQYF. Combining the CDR3 with reference TRBV7-2 and TRBJ2-7 gives the whole variable domain GAGVSQSPSNKVTEKGKDVELRCDPISGHTALYWYRQSLGQGLEFLIYFQGNSAPDKSGLPSDRFSAERTGGSVSTLTIQRTQQEDSAVYLCASSHPVGYEQYFGPGTRLTVT.

V and J are TRBV5-1 and TRBJ1-1, with 9 bases aligning to TRBD1. This CDR3 region has 14 residues. The germline CDR1 and CDR2 sequences are SGHRS and YFSETQ. Trimming took 5 bases from V and 5 from J; bases not matched to a gene: 7. The CDR3 DNA reads TGCGCCAGCAGGTTAGGACAGGGGTTGACTGAAGCTTTCTTT. This sequence encodes CASRLGQGLTEAFF.

The V call is TRBV29-1, the J call TRBJ2-7, with 8 bases that match TRBD2. Looked up from germline, CDR1 is SQVTM and CDR2 is ANQGSEA. The CDR3 is 12 residues long. The junction had 11 bases not matched to a gene; V was cut back by 7 bases and J by 9 bases. CDR3 sequence reads: CSAVAGGGRQYF. The DNA for the CDR3 is TGCAGCGCTGTTGCGGGGGGAGGGAGGCAGTACTTC.

The chain employs TRBV18 and TRBJ2-4; D is undetermined. The V end was cut by 2 bases, the J end by 7 bases, with 12 bases between. The CDR3 has 14 residues. CDR1 KGHSH and CDR2 LQKENI come from the germline V gene. The CDR3 region has the DNA TGTGCCAGCTCACCATCCATGGGTGGGAACATTCAGTACTTC. Its translation is CASSPSMGGNIQYF.

The V gene is TRBV27, the J gene TRBJ1-1; 7 bases are shared with TRBD1. The CDR3 is 13 residues long. CDR1 is MNHEY, CDR2 SMNVEV, per germline (reference sequence). V dropped 6 bases and J dropped 7; count of bases not matched to a gene: 8. CDR3 sequence: CASRLGTDNEAFF. The CDR3 region has the DNA TGTGCCAGCAGACTCGGGACAGACAATGAAGCTTTCTTT.

CDR3 DNA sequence: TGTGCCATCAGTCGACCGGGACAGGGGAATTCCTACGAGCAGTACTTC. Its protein is CAISRPGQGNSYEQYF. V usage is TRBV10-3 and J usage is TRBJ2-7; the match to TRBD1 covers 10 bases. CDR1 and CDR2 (germline): ENHRY, SYGVKD. This CDR3 contains 16 residues. Losses at the gene ends were 5 bases for V and 1 base for J; bases not matched to a gene: 8.

This clone was recorded a few times. CDR3 region: CASSLGQRSDEQYF. DNA of the CDR3: TGTGCCAGCAGCTTGGGGCAGAGGTCAGACGAGCAGTACTTC. The rearrangement uses TRBV5-5 and TRBJ2-7, with unresolved D. The CDR3 extends over 14 amino acids. With 0 bases removed from V and 5 bases from J, the gap between germline ends came to 12 bases. Germline values: CDR1 SGHKS, CDR2 YYEKEE (reference sequence).

This chain connects TRBV2 to TRBJ1-2, with a tentative D call TRBD1 (5 bases). Germline CDR1 reads SNHLY; CDR2 reads FYNNEI. Trimming removed 9 bases at V and 6 bases at J, with 17 bases between. The CDR3 loop spans 13 amino acids. The DNA for the CDR3 is TGTGCCAGAGATAGGGGCGGAGGTGATGGCTACACCTTC. Its protein product is CARDRGGGDGYTF.

This clone has a handful of counts. The chain carries TRBV4-2 and TRBJ1-1; a possible D gene is TRBD1 (5 bases). Germline loops: CDR1 LGHNA, CDR2 YNFKEQ. CDR3 length: 16 amino acids. Trimming stripped 0 bases from V and 1 base from J, with 12 bases between. CDR3 coding DNA: TGTGCCAGCAGCCAAGATAGGGGCGGCCGGAACACTGAAGCTTTCTTT. Translation gives CASSQDRGGRNTEAFF.

The genes are TRBV4-1 and TRBJ2-3; 10 bases match TRBD2. CDR3 length: 19 amino acids. Germline CDR1 and CDR2: MGHRA and YSYEKL. V gave up 3 bases and J gave up 0 bases; unmatched junction bases: 12. CDR3 sequence reads: CASSQLTTFSGRSTDTQYF. CDR3 coding DNA: TGCGCCAGCAGCCAGTTAACAACCTTTAGCGGGAGGAGCACAGATACGCAGTATTTT.

V gene TRBV6-6 combines with J gene TRBJ2-1; TRBD2 aligns across 8 bases. The ends lost 7 bases at V and 2 bases at J; junction bases unmatched: 7. Looked up from germline, CDR1 is MNHNY and CDR2 is SVGAGI (reference sequence). The length of the CDR3 is 15 residues. CDR3 in amino acids: CASTPLAETYNEQFF. In nucleotides, the CDR3 is TGTGCCAGCACCCCACTAGCGGAGACCTACAATGAGCAGTTCTTC.

This sequence joins TRBV18 and TRBJ2-7; 7 bases line up with TRBD1. Germline V gene data show CDR1 as KGHSH and CDR2 as LQKENI. The CDR3 covers 16 residues. V was pared by 3 bases and J by 6 bases, with 14 bases of the junction left unmatched. CDR3 in amino acids: CASSPPNRGTTGEQYF. DNA of the CDR3: TGTGCCAGCTCACCCCCAAACAGGGGCACTACTGGCGAGCAGTACTTC.

The rearrangement links TRBV7-6 to TRBJ2-3; 9 bases map to TRBD2. Germline V gene sequence: CDR1 SGHVS, CDR2 FNYEAQ. This CDR3 spans 14 amino acids. The V segment lost 5 bases and the J segment 1 base; nucleotides outside the gene matches: 1. The CDR3 here is CASSRTSGTDTQYF. For the CDR3, the DNA is TGTGCCAGCAGCCGGACTAGCGGCACAGATACGCAGTATTTT.

The V and J genes are TRBV7-2 and TRBJ2-2; TRBD2 is a possible D gene (6 bases). The CDR3 consists of 16 residues. Trimming removed 4 bases at V and 2 bases at J, with 14 bases between. Germline V gene data show CDR1 as SGHTA and CDR2 as FQGNSA. As DNA, the CDR3 is TGTGCCAGCAGCTATCTAGAACTAGCCAACACCGGGGAGCTGTTTTTT. This codes for CASSYLELANTGELFF. The full variable domain, completed using reference TRBV7-2 and TRBJ2-2, is GAGVSQSPSNKVTEKGKDVELRCDPISGHTALYWYRQSLGQGLEFLIYFQGNSAPDKSGLPSDRFSAERTGGSVSTLTIQRTQQEDSAVYLCASSYLELANTGELFFGEGSRLTVL.

The DNA for the CDR3 is TGTGCCAGCAGCTCCTCTAGCGGGCAGAACACCGGGGAGCTGTTTTTT. Translating it yields CASSSSSGQNTGELFF. The chain carries TRBV7-3 and TRBJ2-2; 8 bases line up with TRBD2. Germline loops: CDR1 SGHTA, CDR2 FQGTGA. The CDR3 extends over 16 amino acids. V gave up 4 bases and J gave up 1 base; unmatched junction bases: 5.

The chain carries TRBV7-8 and TRBJ1-4; no firm D call. The CDR3 has 15 residues. The V end lost 5 bases, the J end lost 0 bases, and 10 bases lay between the germline ends. Per the germline V gene, CDR1 is SGHVS and CDR2 is FQNEAQ. The CDR3 DNA is TGTGCCAGCAGCCGTGGACGGGCAACTAATGAAAAACTGTTTTTT. Protein product: CASSRGRATNEKLFF. The variable domain in full, completed from reference TRBV7-8 and TRBJ1-4, reads GAGVSQSPRYKVAKRGQDVALRCDPISGHVSLFWYQQALGQGPEFLTYFQNEAQLDKSGLPSDRFFAERPEGSVSTLKIQRTQQEDSAVYLCASSRGRATNEKLFFGSGTQLSVL.

The chain couples TRBV7-8 to TRBJ1-1, with D perhaps TRBD1 (5 bases). This CDR3 spans 13 amino acids. Germline CDR1 is SGHVS and CDR2 is FQNEAQ. V dropped 5 bases and J dropped 0 bases, with 7 bases sitting between them. The CDR3: CASSGHMNTEAFF. The DNA for the CDR3 is TGTGCCAGCAGCGGACACATGAACACTGAAGCTTTCTTT. Full variable domain (remainder filled in from reference TRBV7-8 and TRBJ1-1): GAGVSQSPRYKVAKRGQDVALRCDPISGHVSLFWYQQALGQGPEFLTYFQNEAQLDKSGLPSDRFFAERPEGSVSTLKIQRTQQEDSAVYLCASSGHMNTEAFFGQGTRLTVV.